Listed below are T cell receptor beta chains from one sample, sequenced in a study of shared clonotypes between healthy human individuals. Assay used: immunoSEQ multiplex PCR; TCRdb lists only in-frame clones, some missing. Of about 330,000 clones listed, roughly 84% were seen once; the top ten hold around 16%. Sequencing was performed on memory CD8+ T cells sorted from blood. All receptors derive from a man aged 18 to 35 in good health. Each CDR3 is given without its conserved first and last residue.

V: TRBV7-2; J: TRBJ2-5; CDR3: ASSSPDGQQETQY
V: TRBV28; J: TRBJ2-3; CDR3: ASSMPGQGAIAGGTDTQY
V: TRBV5-1; J: TRBJ1-2; CDR3: ASSETPQGPGGYT
V: TRBV15; J: TRBJ2-7; CDR3: ATSKLGTPTYEQY
V: TRBV7-2; J: TRBJ2-5; CDR3: ASSPSTSGALETQY
V: TRBV5-1; J: TRBJ2-7; CDR3: ASRTDSSYEQY
V: TRBV5-6; J: TRBJ2-3; CDR3: ASSSFREDTQY
V: TRBV7-9; J: TRBJ2-1; CDR3: AGIGDTSYNEQF
V: TRBV13; J: TRBJ2-1; CDR3: ASSTEGANEYEQF
V: TRBV9; J: TRBJ1-2; CDR3: ASSDPIGGLAGYGYT
V: TRBV7-2; J: TRBJ2-7; CDR3: ASRPSLDSPYEQY
V: TRBV5-1; J: TRBJ1-1; CDR3: ASMRAGWGMNTEAF
V: TRBV6-5; J: TRBJ1-2; CDR3: ASSYSGQGRHGYT
V: TRBV4-3; J: TRBJ2-7; CDR3: ASSQGGLAGGEEQY
V: TRBV28; J: TRBJ1-2; CDR3: ASRGTGGFYGYT
V: TRBV5-1; J: TRBJ2-3; CDR3: ASRRQGPDTQY
V: TRBV14; J: TRBJ1-6; CDR3: ASSHWDRASYSPLH
V: TRBV9; J: TRBJ2-1; CDR3: ASSVRQGSSYNEQF
V: TRBV6-1; J: TRBJ1-2; CDR3: ASSAGTGPSNYGYT
V: TRBV7-6; J: TRBJ2-7; CDR3: ASSFRDGETYEQY
V: TRBV4-1; J: TRBJ2-5; CDR3: ASSQDSGRGGLETQY
V: TRBV5-1; J: TRBJ2-7; CDR3: ASSSNQAYFSYEQY
V: TRBV11-2; J: TRBJ2-5; CDR3: ASSLVRPVDQETQY
V: TRBV27; J: TRBJ1-5; CDR3: ASSSAGWQPQH
V: TRBV6-6; J: TRBJ1-5; CDR3: ASSYSEGGQPQH
V: TRBV7-9; J: TRBJ1-3; CDR3: ASSDSAAQGANTIY
V: TRBV6-5; J: TRBJ1-5; CDR3: ASSLTGYSSQPQH
V: TRBV2; J: TRBJ1-1; CDR3: ASIGQGLSEAF
V: TRBV2; J: TRBJ2-1; CDR3: ASRISGTSTYNEQF
V: TRBV7-7; J: TRBJ2-5; CDR3: ASSFRRVAGAKETQY
V: TRBV27; J: TRBJ2-1; CDR3: ASSTETGNEQF
V: TRBV6-1; J: TRBJ1-5; CDR3: ASSESENQPQH
V: TRBV29-1; J: TRBJ1-1; CDR3: SVVGNTEAF
V: TRBV19; J: TRBJ1-2; CDR3: ASSIPGLYGYT
V: TRBV6-5; J: TRBJ2-7; CDR3: ASSTQDLGYEQY
V: TRBV7-8; J: TRBJ2-5; CDR3: ASSLASGRTGETQY
V: TRBV28; J: TRBJ2-4; CDR3: ASSLWGQAAGGKNIQY
V: TRBV7-8; J: TRBJ2-2; CDR3: ASSLPEGDGELF
V: TRBV7-6; J: TRBJ2-1; CDR3: ASSLGLAGGNEQF
V: TRBV2; J: TRBJ2-2; CDR3: AIPDRTTGELF
V: TRBV2; J: TRBJ2-7; CDR3: ASSEGPGMYEQY
V: TRBV16; J: TRBJ1-2; CDR3: ASSESRNPDRDRGYT
V: TRBV4-3; J: TRBJ2-7; CDR3: ASSQEDSGSSYEQY
V: TRBV7-3; J: TRBJ2-1; CDR3: ASSPSTGGRYNEQF
V: TRBV9; J: TRBJ2-7; CDR3: ASSVGTGAHEQY
V: TRBV27; J: TRBJ1-1; CDR3: ASSLSRVLNTEAF
V: TRBV5-4; J: TRBJ2-7; CDR3: ASSPDLTYEQY
V: TRBV27; J: TRBJ2-7; CDR3: ASSLRGPSYEQY
V: TRBV27; J: TRBJ2-3; CDR3: ASSLKGHTSTDTQY
V: TRBV9; J: TRBJ1-1; CDR3: ASSVWAGVDGEAF
V: TRBV4-1; J: TRBJ1-2; CDR3: ASSQDPGGANYGYT